This TCR beta chain stems from a study of cytomegalovirus exposure and HLA in healthy donors. A multiplex PCR was run with 60 Vbeta primers and 13 Jbeta primers. Clones were sequenced by immunoSEQ multiplex PCR, and TCRdb holds only the in-frame ones, with some missing. The table includes about 110,000 clones, 75% detected once. CDR3 length: 14 residues. After removal of 7 bases from V and 6 bases from J, the junction contained 9 bases not matched to a gene. Germline V gives CDR1 MNHNS, CDR2 SASEGT. This clonotype was obtained from a man aged 35 to 55 in good health and CMV-seronegative. The chain is built from TRBV6-1 and TRBJ1-2; TRBD1 matches 9 bases. Sequences were obtained from PBMCs. This CDR3 reads CASKVTGGANGYTF. Written as DNA, the CDR3 is TGTGCCAGCAAAGTCACAGGGGGCGCGAATGGCTACACCTTC.